These 32 T cell receptor beta chains were all obtained from the same sample, sequenced in a study of shared clonotypes between healthy human individuals. Libraries were prepared by immunoSEQ multiplex PCR; TCRdb keeps only in-frame clonotypes and omits some of them. This table holds 2 million to 3 million clones, around nine tenths found once. The sample consisted of naive CD4+ T cells sorted from blood. The subset denotes: CD45RA+ positively selected. These receptors were taken from a young man in good health.

The V call is TRBV29-1, the J call TRBJ1-1, with 7 bases fitting TRBD1. Germline CDR1 reads SQVTM; CDR2 reads ANQGSEA. Trimming took 5 bases from V and 7 from J; bases not matched to a gene: 4. The length of the CDR3 is 11 residues. CDR3 amino acids: CSVHTGVEAFF. The CDR3 DNA reads as TGCAGCGTTCACACAGGGGTTGAAGCTTTCTTT.

The chain couples TRBV7-3 to TRBJ2-2, with 8 bases aligning to TRBD1. The CDR3 runs to 14 residues. Germline V gene sequence: CDR1 SGHTA, CDR2 FQGTGA. Trimming cost V 5 bases and J 6 bases; bases outside gene matches: 5. The CDR3 loop is CASSKDRDAGELFF. In DNA form, the CDR3 reads TGTGCCAGCAGCAAGGACAGGGACGCCGGGGAGCTGTTTTTT.

This rearrangement joins TRBV11-2 to TRBJ2-3, with 10 bases fitting TRBD1. There are 16 residues in the CDR3. V lost 5 bases and J lost 7; bases outside the gene matches: 12. The germline V gene has CDR1 SGHAT and CDR2 FQNNGV. The chain's CDR3 is CASSARTGGIWNTQYF. Here the CDR3 DNA reads TGTGCCAGCAGCGCCCGGACAGGGGGGATCTGGAATACGCAGTATTTT.

The rearrangement uses TRBV18 and TRBJ2-2, with 10 bases aligning to TRBD2. The CDR3 extends over 17 amino acids. Germline V gene sequence: CDR1 KGHSH, CDR2 LQKENI. With V trimmed by 2 bases and J by 4 bases, 7 bases remained unmatched. CDR3 in amino acids: CASSPVIAGGPTGELFF. CDR3 coding DNA: TGTGCCAGCTCACCAGTCATAGCGGGAGGCCCCACCGGGGAGCTGTTTTTT.

V gene TRBV7-9 combines with J gene TRBJ2-7; 9 bases align to TRBD1. CDR1 is SEHNR and CDR2 is FQNEAQ in the germline V gene (reference sequence). Trimming at V came to 4 bases and at J to 5 bases, leaving 6 bases not matched to a gene. The CDR3 runs 14 residues. CDR3 nucleotides: TGTGCCAGCAGCTCCGGACAGGGGAAGAACGAGCAGTACTTC. Translating gives CASSSGQGKNEQYF.

The chain uses TRBV30 and TRBJ2-3, with D uncertain. This CDR3 contains 16 residues. The germline V and J ends were trimmed by 0 bases and 2 bases, with 15 bases remaining between them. The germline V gene has CDR1 GTSNPN and CDR2 SVGIG (reference sequence). The CDR3 loop is CAWSVRLEQVTDTQYF. The CDR3 DNA sequence: TGTGCCTGGAGTGTAAGGCTAGAACAAGTCACAGATACGCAGTATTTT.

The V call is TRBV7-2, the J call TRBJ2-1; the D gene could be TRBD1 or TRBD2 (5 bases each). Germline V lookup: CDR1 SGHTA, CDR2 FQGNSA. The CDR3 contains 15 residues. Trimming cost V 0 bases and J 7 bases, with 13 bases left between them. The CDR3, as DNA: TGTGCCAGCAGCTTAGCGTGGGGGTATGAGAATGAGCAGTTCTTC. Amino acid sequence: CASSLAWGYENEQFF.

The J gene is TRBJ1-1, the V gene TRBV28; 8 nucleotides agree with TRBD1. This CDR3 has 16 amino acids. J gave up 9 bases and V 3 bases, and 15 bases lay outside the gene matches. CDR1 is MDHEN, CDR2 SYDVKM, per germline. The CDR3 here is CASSLIPGQAGGKAFF. Written as DNA, the CDR3 is TGTGCCAGCAGTTTGATTCCGGGACAGGCCGGCGGAAAAGCTTTCTTT.

The rearrangement uses TRBV30 and TRBJ2-3; D might be TRBD1 or TRBD2, each matching 5 bases. This CDR3 comprises 12 residues. V gave up 4 bases and J gave up 4 bases, with 9 bases separating them. Germline V gene lookup returns CDR1 GTSNPN and CDR2 SVGIG (reference sequence). CDR3 sequence: CAWKRGADTQYF. The CDR3 DNA is TGTGCCTGGAAGAGAGGGGCAGATACGCAGTATTTT.

V gene TRBV23-1 combines with J gene TRBJ2-5, with D unclear. TRBV23-1 is sorted into the ORF group, with uncertain function. The CDR3 loop spans 13 amino acids. The germline V and J ends were trimmed by 7 bases and 4 bases, with 13 bases remaining between them. The CDR3 is CASKRAPLETQYF. The CDR3 region has the DNA TGCGCCAGCAAAAGGGCACCTTTAGAGACCCAGTACTTC.

The gene calls are TRBV27 and TRBJ2-7; 9 bases are shared with TRBD2. With V trimmed by 6 bases and J by 5 bases, 11 bases remained unmatched. Germline CDR1 and CDR2: MNHEY and SMNVEV (reference sequence). The CDR3 has 15 amino acids. The CDR3 bases are TGTGCCAGCAGCAACGCGGGGGGGAATATCCACGAGCAGTACTTC. Its translation is CASSNAGGNIHEQYF.

The chain combines TRBV5-5 with TRBJ2-6, with 9 bases matching TRBD2. CDR1 is SGHKS and CDR2 is YYEKEE in the germline V gene (reference sequence). This CDR3 comprises 17 residues. Germline trimming cut 1 base from V and 0 bases from J; bases unmatched to any gene: 2. CDR3 DNA sequence: TGTGCCAGCAGCTTGAGTAGCGGGGGCTCTGGGGCCAACGTCCTGACTTTC. Protein: CASSLSSGGSGANVLTF.

The V and J genes are TRBV25-1 and TRBJ1-4; unclear D gene. Trimming removed 4 bases from V and 8 bases from J, with 2 bases in between. The CDR3 length is 10 residues. Germline CDR1 is MGHDK and CDR2 is SYGVNS. In DNA form, the CDR3 reads TGTGCCAGCAGTGCCGAAAAACTGTTTTTT. It yields the protein CASSAEKLFF.

Details on this clone: Other DNA variants within this sample encode the same CDR3. This sequence joins TRBV6-1 and TRBJ2-1; TRBD2 matches at 8 bases. The CDR3 length is 16 residues. The germline gives CDR1 MNHNS, CDR2 SASEGT. J lost 1 base, V lost 3 bases, and 5 bases had no gene match. CDR3 coding DNA: TGTGCCAGCAGTGAGCTGGCGGGGGGTTCCTACAATGAGCAGTTCTTC. Protein: CASSELAGGSYNEQFF.

This chain links TRBV9 with TRBJ2-1, with D possibly matching TRBD1 (5 bases). With 4 bases removed from V and 5 bases from J, the gap between germline ends came to 13 bases. The CDR3 runs 14 residues. Per the germline V gene, CDR1 is SGDLS and CDR2 is YYNGEE. DNA of the CDR3: TGTGCCAGCAGCCCTAGGGGTAGGGACAATGAGCAGTTCTTC. It translates to CASSPRGRDNEQFF.

V and J are TRBV7-9 and TRBJ2-2; D is perhaps TRBD2 (6 bases). V was clipped by 3 bases and J by 0 bases, with 8 bases between them. Germline CDR1 and CDR2: SEHNR and FQNEAQ (reference sequence). The CDR3 is 15 amino acids. The CDR3: CASSFGTANTGELFF. DNA for the CDR3: TGTGCCAGCAGCTTTGGGACTGCGAACACCGGGGAGCTGTTTTTT.

The chain recombines TRBV30 with TRBJ2-3; D is possibly TRBD1 (5 bases). V lost 0 bases and J 0 bases, leaving 10 bases between the germline ends. Germline CDR1 is GTSNPN and CDR2 is SVGIG (reference sequence). The CDR3 length is 15 residues. The CDR3 is CAWSVYRPSTDTQYF. In DNA, the CDR3 is TGTGCCTGGAGTGTATACAGGCCCAGCACAGATACGCAGTATTTT.

The chain recombines TRBV7-9 with TRBJ1-3; D gene uncertain. The CDR3 has 12 residues. V was clipped by 7 bases and J by 2 bases, with 6 bases between them. Germline V lookup: CDR1 SEHNR, CDR2 FQNEAQ (reference sequence). As DNA, the CDR3 is TGTGCCAGCAAGGGTACTGGAAACACCATATATTTT. It encodes CASKGTGNTIYF.

The chain recombines TRBV19 with TRBJ1-5; perhaps TRBD1 as D (6 bases). The CDR3 sequence is 16 residues long. In germline, CDR1 is LNHDA, CDR2 SQIVND (reference sequence). Between the trimmed V and J ends, which lost 7 bases and 4 bases, there was a span of 20 bases. The CDR3 here is CASTALGAGWNQPQHF. DNA of the CDR3: TGTGCCAGTACCGCTTTGGGGGCCGGTTGGAATCAGCCCCAGCATTTT.

V and J are TRBV18 and TRBJ1-2; D perhaps matches TRBD1 (6 bases). The V end lost 1 base, the J end lost 4 bases, and 16 bases lay between the germline ends. This CDR3 is built from 16 residues. CDR1 is KGHSH, CDR2 LQKENI, per germline. The CDR3 reads CASSPQQGPLSYGYTF. The CDR3 region has the DNA TGTGCCAGCTCACCACAACAGGGACCCCTCTCCTATGGCTACACCTTC. The entire variable domain, with the rest obtained from reference TRBV18 and TRBJ1-2, is as follows: NAGVMQNPRHLVRRRGQEARLRCSPMKGHSHVYWYRQLPEEGLKFMVYLQKENIIDESGMPKERFSAEFPKEGPSILRIQQVVRGDSAAYFCASSPQQGPLSYGYTFGSGTRLTVV.

The chain couples TRBV19 to TRBJ2-7; possibly TRBD1 for D (6 bases). CDR1 and CDR2 from the germline V gene are LNHDA and SQIVND (reference sequence). Trimming cost V 5 bases and J 1 base, with 12 bases left between them. This CDR3 has 14 residues. In nucleotides, the CDR3 is TGTGCCAGTAGTCCTCGGACAGCTTCCTACGAGCAGTACTTC. Protein product: CASSPRTASYEQYF.

The chain employs TRBV11-2 and TRBJ1-2, with D possibly being TRBD1 (6 bases). Germline CDR1 is SGHAT and CDR2 is FQNNGV. V was cut by 0 bases and J by 2 bases, with 16 bases left in between. This CDR3 has 17 amino acids. The CDR3 loop is CASSLEGGQRINYGYTF. CDR3 in DNA: TGTGCCAGCAGCTTAGAAGGGGGGCAGAGAATAAACTATGGCTACACCTTC.

This clone was seen once. The chain is built from TRBV5-5 and TRBJ2-1; the D gene is possibly TRBD1 (6 bases). Germline V lookup: CDR1 SGHKS, CDR2 YYEKEE (reference sequence). The V and J ends lost 4 bases and 4 bases respectively, with 18 bases between them. The CDR3 runs 16 residues. CDR3 in DNA: TGTGCCAGCAGCGGTTGGACTGGACAGATGTACAATGAGCAGTTCTTC. As protein: CASSGWTGQMYNEQFF.

J is TRBJ1-2 and V is TRBV7-2; D call uncertain. This CDR3 is 15 amino acids long. Trimming pared 3 bases from V and 3 bases from J, leaving 14 bases between. Germline values: CDR1 SGHTA, CDR2 FQGNSA. The CDR3 DNA reads as TGTGCCAGCAGCTTTAGTGCAGTATTGGACTATGGCTACACCTTC. Translated, it gives CASSFSAVLDYGYTF.

V gene TRBV5-1 combines with J gene TRBJ2-1; TRBD2 matches 8 bases. Germline lookup yields CDR1 SGHRS and CDR2 YFSETQ. Unmatched junction bases numbered 8, after V lost 6 bases and J lost 6 bases. This CDR3 spans 14 amino acids. This CDR3 is CASKITGGPNEQFF. The CDR3 DNA reads as TGCGCCAGCAAAATAACGGGGGGGCCCAATGAGCAGTTCTTC.

This chain connects TRBV9 to TRBJ1-3; the match to TRBD1 covers 7 bases. Germline V lookup: CDR1 SGDLS, CDR2 YYNGEE. The CDR3 is 15 amino acids. Losses at the gene ends were 0 bases for V and 2 bases for J; bases not matched to a gene: 2. The CDR3 DNA reads as TGTGCCAGCAGCGTAGGAGGGACAGCTGGAAACACCATATATTTT. It translates to CASSVGGTAGNTIYF. The full variable domain, with the rest looked up from reference TRBV9 and TRBJ1-3, is DSGVTQTPKHLITATGQRVTLRCSPRSGDLSVYWYQQSLDQGLQFLIQYYNGEERAKGNILERFSAQQFPDLHSELNLSSLELGDSALYFCASSVGGTAGNTIYFGEGSWLTVV.

Regarding this clone: In the same sample, other DNA sequences code for this CDR3. This chain connects TRBV6-5 to TRBJ2-2; TRBD1 or TRBD2 may be the D gene (5 bases each). CDR1 is MNHEY, CDR2 SVGAGI, per germline. This CDR3 is 12 amino acids long. Trimming removed 5 bases from V and 6 bases from J, with 7 bases in between. The CDR3 here is CASSGGPGELFF. DNA for the CDR3: TGTGCCAGCAGTGGGGGTCCCGGGGAGCTGTTTTTT.

J is TRBJ1-2 and V is TRBV6-6; 9 bases agree with TRBD1. The V segment lost 5 bases and the J segment 6 bases; nucleotides outside the gene matches: 4. Germline CDR1 MNHNY, CDR2 SVGAGI (reference sequence). CDR3 length: 13 residues. Here the CDR3 reads CASSQQGANGYTF. DNA of the CDR3: TGTGCCAGCAGTCAACAGGGGGCGAATGGCTACACCTTC.

This CDR3 reads CASSLIAGTKGGTEAFF. In DNA, the CDR3 is TGCGCCAGCAGCTTGATTGCAGGGACAAAAGGCGGCACTGAAGCTTTCTTT. The gene calls are TRBV5-1 and TRBJ1-1; D possibly corresponds to TRBD1 (6 bases). In germline, CDR1 is SGHRS, CDR2 YFSETQ. Trimming shortened V by 1 base and J by 4 bases, and 20 bases separated the two germline ends. The CDR3 consists of 17 residues. Using reference TRBV5-1 and TRBJ1-1 for the parts outside the CDR3, the full variable domain is KAGVTQTPRYLIKTRGQQVTLSCSPISGHRSVSWYQQTPGQGLQFLFEYFSETQRNKGNFPGRFSGRQFSNSRSEMNVSTLELGDSALYLCASSLIAGTKGGTEAFFGQGTRLTVV.

This chain uses TRBV5-4 with TRBJ1-3; TRBD1 is a possible D gene (6 bases). V was cut by 4 bases and J by 3 bases, with 14 bases left in between. Germline V gene sequence: CDR1 SGHNT, CDR2 YYREEE (reference sequence). The CDR3 is 15 residues long. CDR3 sequence: CASSRRGAFGNTIYF. In DNA, the CDR3 is TGTGCCAGCAGCCGAAGGGGGGCGTTTGGAAACACCATATATTTT.

V gene TRBV19 combines with J gene TRBJ1-5, with D possibly TRBD1 on 6 matching bases. Germline V gene sequence: CDR1 LNHDA, CDR2 SQIVND (reference sequence). The CDR3 loop spans 14 amino acids. V lost 7 bases and J 7 bases, leaving 17 bases between the germline ends. In DNA form, the CDR3 reads TGTGCCAGTACCAATGCGGGGGCCTGGCAGCCCCAGCATTTT. Its protein is CASTNAGAWQPQHF.

This clone has just one count. The junction differs from germline at one of its ends, possibly a read error. The chain combines TRBV19 with TRBJ2-1; D may be TRBD1 or TRBD2 (6 bases each). The CDR3 spans 14 residues. Per the germline V gene, CDR1 is LNHDA and CDR2 is SQIVND (reference sequence). The CDR3 reads CASGIGGSYNEQFF. Written as DNA, the CDR3 is TGTGCCAGTGGTATAGGGGGGTCCTACAATGAGCAGTTCTTC.